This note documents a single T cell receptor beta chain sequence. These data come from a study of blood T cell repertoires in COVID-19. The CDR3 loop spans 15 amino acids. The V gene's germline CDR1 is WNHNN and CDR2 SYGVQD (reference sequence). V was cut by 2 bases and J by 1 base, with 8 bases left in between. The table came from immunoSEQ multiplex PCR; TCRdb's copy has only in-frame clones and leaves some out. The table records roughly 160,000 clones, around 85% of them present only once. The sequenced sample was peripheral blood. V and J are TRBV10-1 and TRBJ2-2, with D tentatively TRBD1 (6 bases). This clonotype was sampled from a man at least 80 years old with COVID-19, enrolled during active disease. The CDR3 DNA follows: TGCGCCAGCAGTGAGGGGGGACAGAACACCGGGGAGCTGTTTTTT. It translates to CASSEGGQNTGELFF.